This T cell receptor (beta chain) was observed in a study of vaccination effects on CD4 cells after COVID-19. A remark on this clone: Its target is not known.

Findings and caveats of the study: Only a few convalescent patients and no early post-infection timepoints featured in the study.

Sequencing used immunoSEQ multiplex PCR; TCRdb keeps in-frame clones, though not all of them. Of about 54,000 clones in the sample, 80% to 85% were seen once. The ViraFEST assay expanded antigen-specific CD4+ T cells with viral peptide pools before sequencing. Following a 10-day culture, CD4+ T cells were purified. None of these healthy vaccinees had been infected with SARS-CoV-2 before vaccination. IL-2 medium supplanted half the medium on days 3 and 7. With 0 bases removed from V and 4 bases from J, the gap between germline ends came to 14 bases. CDR3 length: 16 amino acids. Germline assignment: CDR1 SGHRS and CDR2 YFSETQ.

The V and J genes are TRBV5-1 and TRBJ1-5; D possibly corresponds to TRBD1 (6 bases). Material: CD4+ T cells from PBMCs cultured with HCoV-229E spike peptides, obtained before COVID-19 vaccination. This receptor was identified in a human donor who received a COVID-19 vaccine. CDR3 in DNA: TGCGCCAGCAGCTTGGGGGGTCTGGGGGCTAATCAGCCCCAGCATTTT. Protein product: CASSLGGLGANQPQHF.